The 28 T cell receptor beta chains below come from one sample, sequenced in a study of tumor and adjacent non-tumor tissue in lung cancer. Three rounds of nested PCR, following a modified ARM-PCR protocol, produced the TCRbeta library. TCRdb ran MiXCR on the multiplex PCR reads and lists one entry per CDR3 protein. The sample holds tens of thousands of distinct CDR3 sequences, roughly two thirds seen once. RNA was extracted from bulk tissue without any cell sorting. Sequenced input: lung tumor tissue. These receptors came from a woman between 35 and 50 years old with non-small cell lung cancer.

About this clonotype itself: Here the CDR3 omits its conserved ending phenylalanine or tryptophan, so a read error is the likely source. V usage is TRBV5-1 and J usage is TRBJ2-5; weak D call: TRBD2 (5 bases). Looked up from germline, CDR1 is SGHRS and CDR2 is YFSETQ. The CDR3 consists of 14 residues. The CDR3 protein is CASSFGIVQETQYS. In DNA, the CDR3 is TGCGCCAGTAGCTTCGGGATTGTTCAAGAGACCCAGTACTCC.

Here the CDR3 DNA reads TGTGCCAGCAGCGTTAAGCGGGGCGCGTTGGAGACCGGGGAGCTGTTTTTT. Amino acids: CASSVKRGALETGELFF. V and J are TRBV9 and TRBJ2-2, with 7 bases matching TRBD2. Germline lookup yields CDR1 SGDLS and CDR2 YYNGEE. This CDR3 comprises 17 residues. J was trimmed by 5 bases and V by 2 bases; bases with no gene match: 12.

The chain is built from TRBV6-1 and TRBJ2-7; 7 bases are shared with TRBD2. The ends lost 6 bases at V and 12 bases at J; junction bases unmatched: 20. The CDR3 loop spans 15 amino acids. Germline lookup yields CDR1 MNHNS and CDR2 SASEGT. CDR3 bases: TGTGCCAGCAGGGCCCGGCTAGCGGATTACTACGAACGGTACTTC. As protein: CASRARLADYYERYF.

A word on this clonotype: A read error is possible here, since a much larger clone lies one base away. The rearrangement links TRBV7-8 to TRBJ2-5, with D possibly being TRBD2 (5 bases). Trimming left V 4 bases short and J 5 bases short, with 17 bases between. The CDR3 sequence is 15 residues long. The germline V gene has CDR1 SGHVS and CDR2 FQNEAQ. For the CDR3, the DNA is TGTGCCAGCAGCTCACAAGGTTCAAGGGAGGAGACCCAGTACTTC. Amino acid sequence: CASSSQGSREETQYF.

Of note for this clonotype: The junction and the germline gene differ at one end; a read error may be behind it. This sequence joins TRBV11-2 and TRBJ1-5; D is unclear. CDR1 is SGHAT, CDR2 FQNNGV, per germline. The CDR3 has 13 amino acids. CDR3 in amino acids: CVSSLMRAWPQHF. The CDR3 nucleotides read TGTGTCAGCAGCTTAATGCGAGCGTGGCCCCAGCATTTT. The complete variable domain, with remaining parts taken from reference TRBV11-2 and TRBJ1-5, reads EAGVAQSPRYKIIEKRQSVAFWCNPISGHATLYWYQQILGQGPKLLIQFQNNGVVDDSQLPKDRFSAERLKGVDSTLKIQPAKLEDSAVYLCVSSLMRAWPQHFGDGTRLSIL.

This clonotype was seen ten or more times. The J gene is TRBJ2-7, the V gene TRBV29-1, with 7 bases aligning to TRBD1. Per germline, CDR1 SQVTM and CDR2 ANQGSEA. V lost 1 base, J lost 5 bases, and 11 bases stayed unmatched. The CDR3 consists of 15 residues. The CDR3 loop reads CSVEGSPTGSDEQYF. DNA for the CDR3: TGCAGCGTTGAAGGATCCCCGACAGGGAGCGACGAGCAGTACTTC.

V and J are TRBV10-2 and TRBJ2-7, with D unresolved. The germline gives CDR1 WSHSY, CDR2 SAAADI. Trimming left V 10 bases short and J 4 bases short, with 17 bases between. The CDR3 totals 13 residues. The CDR3 region has the DNA TGCGCCAACAGCCCCTCTCCTGGGTACGAGCAGTACTTC. Residues: CANSPSPGYEQYF.

This clonotype was detected once. An end of the junction does not agree with germline; a read error may underlie this. V is TRBV24-1 and J is TRBJ2-7; either TRBD1 or TRBD2 may supply D (5 bases each). Germline CDR1 is KGHDR and CDR2 is SFDVKD. This CDR3 has 14 residues. This chain's CDR3 is CASSEGTVGYDQYF. The CDR3 DNA reads as TGTGCCAGCAGTGAAGGGACCGTCGGCTACGACCAGTACTTC.

The CDR3 nucleotides are TGCAGCATTGTCGGGATAGGGGATCAGCCCCAGCATTTT. Encoded protein: CSIVGIGDQPQHF. V usage is TRBV29-1 and J usage is TRBJ1-5, with TRBD1 as a possible D gene (5 bases). The CDR3 length is 13 residues. Per germline, CDR1 SQVTM and CDR2 ANQGSEA. V lost 8 bases to trimming and J lost 5 bases, with 16 bases between them.

About this clonotype itself: A junction end diverges from the germline sequence, so it may reflect a read error. The V and J genes are TRBV7-8 and TRBJ2-1; 8 positions match TRBD2. The germline V gene has CDR1 SGHVS and CDR2 FQNEAQ. The CDR3 spans 15 residues. This CDR3 reads CASSRQREWSQEQLF. The CDR3 coding sequence is TGTGCCAGCAGCCGACAGCGGGAGTGGAGTCAGGAGCAGCTCTTT.

The chain uses TRBV14 and TRBJ1-4; D remains ambiguous. The CDR3 loop spans 15 amino acids. From germline, CDR1 is SGHDN and CDR2 FVKESK. The V gene lost 1 base and the J gene lost 4 bases, with 10 bases spanning the gap. The DNA for the CDR3 is TGTGCCAGCAGCCAAGGAGACACGTTTAATGAAAAACTGTTTTTT. Residues: CASSQGDTFNEKLFF.

This clonotype was seen once. CDR3 DNA: TGTGCCAGCAGCTCTGACGATCCCGGGGAGCTGTTTTTT. This gives the protein CASSSDDPGELFF. The chain has TRBV5-4 and TRBJ2-2, with no clear D. Germline V gene data show CDR1 as SGHNT and CDR2 as YYREEE (reference sequence). V lost 3 bases to trimming and J lost 6 bases, with 9 bases between them. The length of the CDR3 is 13 residues.

On this clonotype: Here the CDR3 omits its conserved ending phenylalanine or tryptophan, so a read error is the likely source. The chain combines TRBV10-3 with TRBJ1-5, with unresolved D. Germline V gene lookup returns CDR1 ENHRY and CDR2 SYGVKD. The CDR3 contains 15 residues. The CDR3 is CATARSADGKQPQHS. The CDR3 DNA is TGTGCCACCGCGAGAAGTGCGGACGGCAAACAGCCCCAGCATTCT.

This clonotype came up many times. CDR3 nucleotide sequence: TGTGCCAGCAGCTTGAATAGCGGGAGGGCCGGGTACGAGCAGTACTTC. It encodes CASSLNSGRAGYEQYF. This rearrangement joins TRBV5-4 to TRBJ2-7, with 11 bases fitting TRBD2. Germline trimming cut 1 base from V and 4 bases from J; bases unmatched to any gene: 7. Looked up from germline, CDR1 is SGHNT and CDR2 is YYREEE (reference sequence). The CDR3 runs to 16 residues.

In regard to this clonotype: A read error may account for a junction end that differs from germline. The CDR3 spells CASSSPGISGTVTQYF. In DNA, the CDR3 is TGTGCCAGCAGTTCGCCAGGGATTAGCGGCACAGTTACGCAGTATTTT. The chain combines TRBV6-2 or TRBV6-3 with TRBJ2-3; a weak D match, TRBD2 (6 bases). This CDR3 region has 16 residues. Germline V gene lookup returns CDR1 MNHEY and CDR2 SVGEGT.

For this clonotype: Lacking the conserved final phenylalanine or tryptophan, this CDR3 likely reflects a read error. The V and J genes are TRBV12-3 or TRBV12-4 and TRBJ2-1, with TRBD2 identical over 7 bases. The CDR3 spans 15 residues. In nucleotides, the CDR3 is TGTGCCAGTAGTTCCAGCGGGGTCTCCTACAATGAGCAGTTCTCC. Amino acids: CASSSSGVSYNEQFS.

For the CDR3, the DNA is TGCAGCGCGACTAACGGTCTATCTTACAATGAGCAGTTCTTC. This translates into CSATNGLSYNEQFF. The chain is built from TRBV29-1 and TRBJ2-1; a weak D match, TRBD2 (5 bases). Germline V lookup: CDR1 SQVTM, CDR2 ANQGSEA. This CDR3 has 14 residues. Trimming stripped 7 bases from V and 4 bases from J, with 17 bases between.

For this clonotype: One base away lies a much larger clone, so this may be a sequencing read error. The V and J genes are TRBV5-1 and TRBJ2-5, with 7 bases fitting TRBD2. Germline CDR1 reads SGHRS; CDR2 reads YFSETQ. The CDR3 consists of 13 residues. CDR3 residues: CASSPGGQESQYF. The CDR3 DNA reads TGCGCCAGCAGCCCGGGAGGCCAGGAGAGCCAGTACTTC.

On this clonotype itself: In this CDR3 the conserved last residue, phenylalanine or tryptophan, is missing, so a read error is likely. This chain uses TRBV20-1 with TRBJ2-1; TRBD2 agrees at 8 bases. This CDR3 is 16 amino acids long. The trim removed 0 bases at V and 10 bases at J, leaving 14 bases unmatched. Looked up from germline, CDR1 is DFQATT and CDR2 is SNEGSKA (reference sequence). In nucleotides, the CDR3 is TGCAGTGCTAGAGAGTTGGGACTAGTGGGAAAGGGAGAGCAGTTCTTA. Its translation is CSARELGLVGKGEQFL.

With respect to this clonotype: One base away lies a much larger clone, so this may be a sequencing read error. The genes are TRBV4-1 and TRBJ2-3, with TRBD2 as a possible D gene (6 bases). The V gene's germline CDR1 is MGHRA and CDR2 YSYEKL. The CDR3 length is 15 residues. The CDR3 is CASRRLGLSTDTQCF. The CDR3 nucleotides read TGCGCCAGCAGGAGACTAGGCCTTAGCACAGATACGCAGTGTTTT.

Remarks on this clonotype: One end of the junction is discordant with germline, which a read error may explain. The chain uses TRBV14 and TRBJ2-2, with D perhaps matching TRBD2 (5 bases). Germline loops: CDR1 SGHDN, CDR2 FVKESK. The CDR3 length is 14 residues. The CDR3 is CASSFAAEPGEPFF. The CDR3 DNA reads TGTGCCAGCAGCTTCGCGGCCGAACCCGGGGAGCCGTTTTTT.

This clonotype was counted at least ten times. This chain connects TRBV10-2 to TRBJ1-5; D remains unclear. Germline CDR1 reads WSHSY; CDR2 reads SAAADI. Trimming removed 1 base from V and 9 bases from J, with 10 bases in between. This CDR3 has 13 amino acids. The CDR3 loop is CASSEFGDRPQHF. In nucleotides, the CDR3 is TGCGCCAGCAGTGAGTTCGGGGATCGGCCCCAGCATTTT.

The chain combines TRBV13 with TRBJ2-2; maybe TRBD2 (5 bases). Germline V CDR1 and CDR2: PRHDT, FYEKMQ (reference sequence). Between the trimmed V and J ends, which lost 9 bases and 11 bases, there was a span of 16 bases. The CDR3 covers 12 residues. The CDR3 DNA reads as TGTGCCAGTAGCACACAAGGACTCGAGCTGTTTTTT. It specifies CASSTQGLELFF.

For this clonotype: One end of the junction varies from germline; a read error may be responsible. V usage is TRBV11-2 and J usage is TRBJ2-1; tentative D call: TRBD2 (6 bases). The germline V gene encodes CDR1 SGHAT and CDR2 FQNNGV. CDR3 length equals 15 residues. The CDR3 is CASSSDPSGGIEQLF. Written as DNA, the CDR3 is TGTGCCAGCAGCTCAGATCCCAGTGGGGGGATTGAGCAGTTGTTC.

A word on this clonotype: The conserved final phenylalanine or tryptophan is absent from the CDR3, which likely points to a read error. The V and J genes are TRBV29-1 and TRBJ2-1; 8 bases match TRBD2. The germline CDR1 and CDR2 sequences are SQVTM and ANQGSEA. This CDR3 region has 16 residues. The CDR3 protein is CCVEAPKRESYNEQFI. DNA of the CDR3: TGCTGCGTTGAAGCCCCTAAGCGGGAGTCCTACAATGAGCAGTTCATC.

This clonotype was detected only once. The germline gene is not matched at one end of the junction; a read error may be the cause. V usage is TRBV29-1 and J usage is TRBJ1-2; D is unclear. Germline CDR1 and CDR2: SQVTM and ANQGSEA. The length of the CDR3 is 12 residues. CDR3 protein: CRVVEGSYGYIF. CDR3 sequence (DNA): TGCAGAGTTGTTGAGGGAAGCTATGGCTACATCTTC.

The chain recombines TRBV10-3 with TRBJ2-7; D is unresolved. Trimming took off 10 bases at V and 4 bases at J, with 14 bases between the two ends. CDR1 is ENHRY, CDR2 SYGVKD, per germline. The CDR3 has 12 residues. The CDR3, as DNA: TGTGCCACTAGTGACCCACTTTACGAGCAGTACTTC. Encoded protein: CATSDPLYEQYF.

This clonotype was recorded only once. This clone may be a read error of a much larger clone one base away. This sequence joins TRBV20-1 and TRBJ2-5; 10 nucleotides agree with TRBD1. The V gene's germline CDR1 is DFQATT and CDR2 SNEGSKA (reference sequence). V gave up 5 bases and J gave up 5 bases; unmatched junction bases: 5. CDR3 length: 13 residues. The CDR3: CSAQGQGMETQYF. The CDR3 coding sequence is TGCAGTGCTCAGGGACAGGGGATGGAGACCCAGTACTTC.